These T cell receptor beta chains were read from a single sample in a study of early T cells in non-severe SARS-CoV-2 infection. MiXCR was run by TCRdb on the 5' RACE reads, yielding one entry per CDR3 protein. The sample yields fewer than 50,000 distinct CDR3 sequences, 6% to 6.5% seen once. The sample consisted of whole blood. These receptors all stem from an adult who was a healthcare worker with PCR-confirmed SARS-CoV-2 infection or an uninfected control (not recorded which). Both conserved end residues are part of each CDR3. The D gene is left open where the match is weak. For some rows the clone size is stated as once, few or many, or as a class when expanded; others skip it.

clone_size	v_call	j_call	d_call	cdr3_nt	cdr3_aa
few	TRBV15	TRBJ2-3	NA	TGTGCCACCAGCAGTAGGGGTACAGATACGCAGTATTTT	CATSSRGTDTQYF
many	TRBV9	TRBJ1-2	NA	TGTGCCAGCAGTCTTGCGACGGGTAACTATGGCTACACCTTC	CASSLATGNYGYTF
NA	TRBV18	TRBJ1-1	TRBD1	TGTGCCAGCTCACCGAGTCGGGACAGGGTCACTGAAGCTTTCTTT	CASSPSRDRVTEAFF
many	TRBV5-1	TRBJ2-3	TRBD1	TGCGCCAGCAGCACATTGGGACAGGGGGCAGATACGCAGTATTTT	CASSTLGQGADTQYF
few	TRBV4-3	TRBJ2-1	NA	TGCGCCAGCAGCCAAGACCGCGGATTCTACAATGAGCAGTTCTTC	CASSQDRGFYNEQFF
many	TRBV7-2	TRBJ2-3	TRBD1	TGTGCCAGCAGCCCAGGGGGCTCGCCAGGTACGCAGTATTTT	CASSPGGSPGTQYF
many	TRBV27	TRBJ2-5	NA	TGTGCCAGCAGTTTGGCCCGGGAGACCCAGTACTTC	CASSLARETQYF
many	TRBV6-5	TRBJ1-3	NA	TGTGCCAGCAGTCGGGCCGCGGGGTCTGGAAACACCATATATTTT	CASSRAAGSGNTIYF
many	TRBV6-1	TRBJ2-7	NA	TGTGCCAGCAGCGGTAGGGGGGGGCCATACGAGCAGTACTTC	CASSGRGGPYEQYF
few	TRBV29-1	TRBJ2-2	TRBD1	TGCAGCGCCCATGGCAGGGGGCAAAACGGGGAGCTGTTTTTT	CSAHGRGQNGELFF
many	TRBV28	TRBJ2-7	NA	TGTGCCAGCAGCTACGGGTCTCGGGGCGAGCAGTACTTC	CASSYGSRGEQYF
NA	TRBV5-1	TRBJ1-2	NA	TGCGCCAGCAGCGCCAGTACATCGGTCGGGGGCGCGGGGAATGGCTACACCTTC	CASSASTSVGGAGNGYTF
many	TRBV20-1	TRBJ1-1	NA	TGCAGTGCTCCTGGACGGACCCAAACTGAAGCTTTCTTT	CSAPGRTQTEAFF
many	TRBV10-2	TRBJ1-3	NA	TGCGCCAGCAGTGATCCAGTCGGGACTGGAAACACCATATATTTT	CASSDPVGTGNTIYF
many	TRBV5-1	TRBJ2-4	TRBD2	TGCGCCAGCAGCTCCTCCCCACTAGCGGGGGGTAAAAACATTCAGTACTTC	CASSSSPLAGGKNIQYF
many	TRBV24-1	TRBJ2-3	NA	TGTGCCACCAGTGAGTTCGGACCTAGCACAGATACGCAGTATTTT	CATSEFGPSTDTQYF
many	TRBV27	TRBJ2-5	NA	TGTGCCAGCAGTTTCCCAGGGAGCGAGACCCAGTACTTC	CASSFPGSETQYF
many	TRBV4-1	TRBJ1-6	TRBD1	TGCGCCAGCAGCCTGGACAGGGAAAGCTCCTATAATTCACCCCTCCACTTT	CASSLDRESSYNSPLHF
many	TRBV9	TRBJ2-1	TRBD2	TGTGCCAGCAGCGTAGCGGGACTAGCGGGGGTCAATGAGCAGTTCTTC	CASSVAGLAGVNEQFF
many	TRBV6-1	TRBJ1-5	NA	NA	CASSEVGSGTSRLSRHF
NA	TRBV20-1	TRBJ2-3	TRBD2	TGCAGTGCTAGAGTTCCGGGACTAGCGGGGGGGAAAGATACGCAGTATTTT	CSARVPGLAGGKDTQYF
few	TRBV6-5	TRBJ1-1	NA	TGTGCCAGCAGTTACTCGAGCAGCGCGAACACTGAAGCTTTCTTT	CASSYSSSANTEAFF
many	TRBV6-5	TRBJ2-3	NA	TGTGCCAGCAGTTACTCGAGCACAGATACGCAGTATTTT	CASSYSSTDTQYF
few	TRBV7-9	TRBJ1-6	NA	TGTGCCAGCAGCGCACCAGGTTCGGATAATTCACCCCTCCACTTT	CASSAPGSDNSPLHF
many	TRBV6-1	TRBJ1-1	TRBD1	TGTGCCAGCAGCAAAGTCCCGGGACAGGGTATGAACACTGAAGCTTTCTTT	CASSKVPGQGMNTEAFF
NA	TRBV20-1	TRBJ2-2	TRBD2	TGCAGTGCTCGGAATGGGGGGGCCGGGGAGCTGTTTTTT	CSARNGGAGELFF
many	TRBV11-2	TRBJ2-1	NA	TGTGCCAGCAGCTGGCCGGACGCCCGGGATGAGCAGTTCTTC	CASSWPDARDEQFF
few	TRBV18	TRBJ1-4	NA	TGTGCCAGCTCACTGCCCGGGCCGAATGAAAAACTGTTTTTT	CASSLPGPNEKLFF
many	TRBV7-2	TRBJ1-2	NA	TGTGCCAGCAGCACCGGGACCGCGGTTATTAACTATGGCTACACCTTC	CASSTGTAVINYGYTF
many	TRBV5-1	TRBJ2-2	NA	TGCGCCAGCAGCTTGGGGGCCTTGGCCGGGGAGCTGTTTTTT	CASSLGALAGELFF
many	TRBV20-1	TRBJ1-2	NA	TGCAGTGCTAGAAATTGGGGCAGGGGTGATTATGGCTACACCTTC	CSARNWGRGDYGYTF
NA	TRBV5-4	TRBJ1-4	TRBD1	TGTGCCAGCAGCCAACAGGGGGTACGTGAAAAACTGTTTTTT	CASSQQGVREKLFF
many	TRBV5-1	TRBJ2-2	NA	TGCGCCAGCAGCTTCGACCTCGGGGAGCTGTTTTTT	CASSFDLGELFF
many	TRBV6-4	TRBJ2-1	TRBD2	TGTGCCAGCAGTGGGACTAGCTACAATGAGCAGTTCTTC	CASSGTSYNEQFF
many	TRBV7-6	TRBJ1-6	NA	TGTGCCAGCAGCTTGGGGGCGGTAGGATCACCCCTCCACTTT	CASSLGAVGSPLHF
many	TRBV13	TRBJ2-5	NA	TGTGCCAGCAACCCCTGGCGAGAGACCCAGTACTTC	CASNPWRETQYF
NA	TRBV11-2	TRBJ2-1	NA	TGTGCCAGCGGGGGGAATAATGAGCAGTTCTTC	CASGGNNEQFF
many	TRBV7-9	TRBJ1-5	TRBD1	TGTGCCAGCAGCCTTCCCAGGACAGGGGAACATCAGCCCCAGCATTTT	CASSLPRTGEHQPQHF
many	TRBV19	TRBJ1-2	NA	TGTGCCAGTAGTATCGGTGGCAGGTCGGTCTATGGCTACACCTTC	CASSIGGRSVYGYTF
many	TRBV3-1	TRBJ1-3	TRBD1	TGTGCCAGCAGCCAGTTACAGGGGGTTAGTTCCGGAAACACCATATATTTT	CASSQLQGVSSGNTIYF
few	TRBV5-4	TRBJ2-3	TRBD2	TGTGCCAGCAAGGGCGCCACTAGCGGAACAGATACGCAGTATTTT	CASKGATSGTDTQYF
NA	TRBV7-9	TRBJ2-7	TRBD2	TGTGCCAGCGGCGGGGGGCCTAACGAGCAGTACTTC	CASGGGPNEQYF
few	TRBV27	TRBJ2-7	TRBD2	TGTGCCAGCAGTCCGGGAGGATCGAAGCCCTACGAGCAGTACTTC	CASSPGGSKPYEQYF
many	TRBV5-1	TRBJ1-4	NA	TGCGCCAGCAGCGGCGGTAGCGACGGGGAAAAACTGTTTTTT	CASSGGSDGEKLFF
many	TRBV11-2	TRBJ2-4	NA	TGTGCCAGCAGCTCGGGCGGAAGCATTCAGTACTTC	CASSSGGSIQYF
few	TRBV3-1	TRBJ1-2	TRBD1	TGTGCCAGCAGCCCACAGGGGCGATCTAACTATGGCTACACCTTC	CASSPQGRSNYGYTF
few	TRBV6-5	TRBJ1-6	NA	TGTGCCAGCAGCCGAATCAAAAAGATATCCAGCTCCTATAATTCACCCCTCCACTTT	CASSRIKKISSSYNSPLHF
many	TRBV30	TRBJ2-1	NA	TGTGCCTGGAGTCCCTCGGGGTTCGGTGAGCAGTTCTTC	CAWSPSGFGEQFF
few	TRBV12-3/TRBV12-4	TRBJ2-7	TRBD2	TGTGCCAGCACCTGGGAGGGTGTGCAGTACTTC	CASTWEGVQYF
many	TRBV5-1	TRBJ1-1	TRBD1	TGCGCCAGCAGCCAGGACAGGGGGCGGAACACTGAAGCTTTCTTT	CASSQDRGRNTEAFF
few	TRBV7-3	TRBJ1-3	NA	TGTGCCAGCAGCTTCAACGGGACACCACAAGTCTCTGGTGGAAACACCATATATTTT	CASSFNGTPQVSGGNTIYF
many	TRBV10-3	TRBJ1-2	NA	TGTGCCATCAGCTCAGGGGAACTCTTCTATGGCTACACCTTC	CAISSGELFYGYTF
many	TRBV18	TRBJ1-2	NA	TGTGCCAGCTCACCTAAGGGGGACTATGGCTACACCTTC	CASSPKGDYGYTF
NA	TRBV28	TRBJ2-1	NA	TGTGCCAGCAGTTTCATGGGTGGGAGCTCCTACAATGAGCAGTTCTTC	CASSFMGGSSYNEQFF
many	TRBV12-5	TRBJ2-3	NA	TGTGCTAGCCCCAAGGTGGCACCGATCCAAAAAGATACGCAGTATTTT	CASPKVAPIQKDTQYF
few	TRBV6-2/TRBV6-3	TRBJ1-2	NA	TGTGCCAGCAGGTCCCAGGGCGGCGGCTACACCTTC	CASRSQGGGYTF